A single T cell receptor (beta chain) is shown here with its context. Looked up from germline, CDR1 is MGHRA and CDR2 is YSYEKL. V was pared by 4 bases and J by 7 bases, with 13 bases between. The CDR3 sequence is 14 residues long. Measured with immunoSEQ multiplex PCR; TCRdb has only the in-frame clones, and not every one. Of more than 1.2 million clones listed, 97% to 99% are singletons. These data belong to a study of shared clonotypes between healthy human individuals. The chain couples TRBV4-1 to TRBJ1-4; TRBD1 is a possible D gene (6 bases). Material: naive CD4+ T cells sorted from blood. Subset: CD45RA+ positively selected. The receptor comes from a man aged 25-40 years in good health. The CDR3 reads CASSRDRIFEKLFF. CDR3 coding DNA: TGCGCCAGCAGCCGCGACAGGATTTTTGAAAAACTGTTTTTT.